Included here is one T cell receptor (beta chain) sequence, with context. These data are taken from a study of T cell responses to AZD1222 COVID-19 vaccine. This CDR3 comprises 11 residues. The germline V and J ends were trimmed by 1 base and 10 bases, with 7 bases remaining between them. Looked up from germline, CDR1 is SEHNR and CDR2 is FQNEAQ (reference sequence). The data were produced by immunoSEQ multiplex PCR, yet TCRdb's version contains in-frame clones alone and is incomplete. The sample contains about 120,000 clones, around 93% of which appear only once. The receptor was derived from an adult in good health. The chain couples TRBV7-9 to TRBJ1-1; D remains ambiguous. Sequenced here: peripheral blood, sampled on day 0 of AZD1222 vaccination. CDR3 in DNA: TGTGCCAGCAGCTTAGACGGAGGAGCTTTCTTT. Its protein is CASSLDGGAFF.